This T cell receptor (beta chain) was recovered during a study of T cell repertoires in cytomegalovirus infection. Overall study context: Recently identified HLA-C-restricted CMV epitopes were among the peptides used. CMV infection together with matching HLA type was indicated by public TCR beta signatures. Broader study findings: Pooled public TCR beta family frequency picked out CMV carriers with the relevant HLA. The ex vivo response showed dominance by HLA-C-restricted CMV-specific TCR beta clonotypes.

TCRdb analysed the reads with MiXCR anew, one entry per CDR3 protein. The table has around 770,000 distinct CDR3 sequences, around 29% seen once. A word on this clonotype: As yet, its antigen is unknown.

The TCR originated in a human donor in good health (CMV status not recorded). Some clones in this sample may be carry-over from other donors' samples. The specimen comprised cultured CD8+ T cells from PBMCs, sampled from culture after CMV antigen stimulation.

The CDR3 region is CASSQDFSGANTEAFF. The CDR3 DNA reads as TGCGCCAGCAGCCAAGATTTTTCGGGGGCGAACACTGAAGCTTTCTTT. The chain combines TRBV4-1 with TRBJ1-1; D may be TRBD1 (6 bases). CDR3 length: 16 amino acids. With 0 bases removed from V and 1 base from J, the gap between germline ends came to 12 bases. The germline V gene encodes CDR1 MGHRA and CDR2 YSYEKL.